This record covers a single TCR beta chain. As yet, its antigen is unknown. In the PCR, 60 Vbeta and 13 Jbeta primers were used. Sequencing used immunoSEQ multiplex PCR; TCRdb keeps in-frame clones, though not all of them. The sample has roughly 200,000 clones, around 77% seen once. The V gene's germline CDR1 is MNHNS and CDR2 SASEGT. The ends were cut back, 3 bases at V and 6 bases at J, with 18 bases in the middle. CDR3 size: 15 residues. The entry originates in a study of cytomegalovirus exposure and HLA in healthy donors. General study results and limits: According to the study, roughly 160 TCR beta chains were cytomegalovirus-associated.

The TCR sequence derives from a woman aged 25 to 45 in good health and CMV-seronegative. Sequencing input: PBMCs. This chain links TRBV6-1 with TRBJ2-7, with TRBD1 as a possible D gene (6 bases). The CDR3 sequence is CASSDSQGWSGEQYF. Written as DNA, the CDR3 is TGTGCCAGCAGTGACTCACAGGGTTGGTCGGGCGAGCAGTACTTC.